The source of this T cell receptor (beta chain) is a study of immune evolution from preneoplasia to lung adenocarcinoma. About the research overall: HLA loss of heterozygosity: under 7.5% AIS, around 16% MIA, roughly 30% ADC, none AAH.

V was clipped by 2 bases and J by 1 base, with 12 bases between them. Germline assignment: CDR1 MGHRA and CDR2 YSYEKL. The CDR3 totals 17 residues. Repertoires were generated with immunoSEQ multiplex PCR, while TCRdb's copy carries only in-frame clones and drops some. The repertoire holds about 41,000 clones, with 65% to 80% as singletons. The V call is TRBV4-1, the J call TRBJ2-6, with D possibly TRBD1 on 5 matching bases. The sample consisted of FFPE invasive lung adenocarcinoma tissue. This clonotype was obtained from a person between 55 and 70 years old with lung adenocarcinoma. CDR3 residues: CASSQPDILSGANVLTF. For the CDR3, the DNA is TGCGCCAGCAGCCAACCGGACATACTTTCTGGGGCCAACGTCCTGACTTTC.